This is a list of T cell receptor beta chains from one sample in a study of T cell repertoires in cytomegalovirus infection. Each CDR3 protein is one row after TCRdb ran MiXCR on the reads. Of over 450,000 distinct CDR3 sequences listed, about 10% are singletons. The sequencing sample was made of PBMCs. These TCRs come from a human donor in good health (CMV status not recorded). Some clones in this sample may be carry-over from other donors' samples. The CDR3 runs from the conserved cysteine through the conserved F or W. A D gene is named only where the DNA matches it firmly. Clone sizes are given selectively: once, few, many, or a class where the clone is expanded.

V gene	D gene	CDR3 length	J gene	clone size	CDR3 DNA	CDR3 protein
TRBV23-1	-	17	TRBJ2-4	many	TGCGCCAGCAGTCAATCTCAGGGGCAGGGCAGGGGAAACATTCAGTACTTC	CASSQSQGQGRGNIQYF
TRBV19	TRBD1	24	TRBJ1-5	-	TGTGCCAGTGATACTGAAAACCGGGCCGGGACAGATTTTCTCTCCCTCTTTAGCAATCAGCCCCAGCATTTT	CASDTENRAGTDFLSLFSNQPQHF
TRBV9	-	14	TRBJ1-1	-	TGTGCCAGCAGCGCTAGGGACCTTGTCACTGAAGCTTTCTTT	CASSARDLVTEAFF
TRBV27	-	14	TRBJ1-3	many	TGTGCCAGCAGTCCCATGGACAGTCGAAACACCATATATTTT	CASSPMDSRNTIYF
TRBV7-9	-	15	TRBJ2-5	few	TGTGCCAGCAGCTTAACCATCCTAGAGCGGGAGACCCAGTACTTC	CASSLTILERETQYF
TRBV28	TRBD1	18	TRBJ1-5	many	TGTGCCAGCAGTTTAGAGACAGGGAAGGGGAGTAGCAATCAGCCCCAGCATTTT	CASSLETGKGSSNQPQHF
TRBV7-2	-	15	TRBJ2-1	many	TGTGCCAGCAGCCCTCTAGCGAGCCCCTACAATGAGCAGTTCTTC	CASSPLASPYNEQFF
TRBV5-4	TRBD1	15	TRBJ2-5	many	TGTGCCAGCAGCTTGTTGGACAGGGGGCAAGAGACCCAGTACTTC	CASSLLDRGQETQYF
TRBV28	TRBD2	15	TRBJ2-7	few	TGTGCCAGCAGTTCCCCTGGCGGGAGCATCTACGAGCAGTACTTC	CASSSPGGSIYEQYF
TRBV7-3	-	14	TRBJ2-3	many	TGTGCCAGCAGCTTAACGGGCCCTACAACTACGCAGTATTTT	CASSLTGPTTTQYF
TRBV27	-	14	TRBJ1-1	many	TGTGCCAGCAGTTTATGGGACGGAAACACTGAAGCTTTCTTT	CASSLWDGNTEAFF
TRBV20-1	-	8	TRBJ2-1	-	TGCAGTGCTAGAAGTCGGTTCTTC	CSARSRFF
TRBV2	-	15	TRBJ2-3	-	TGTGCCAGCAGTTCCGGGACACTTAGCACAGATACGCAGTATTTT	CASSSGTLSTDTQYF
TRBV28	TRBD1	14	TRBJ1-6	-	TGTGCCAGCAGTCGTGGGGACAGAGGATCACCCCTCCACTTT	CASSRGDRGSPLHF
TRBV7-7	-	15	TRBJ2-7	many	TGTGCCAGCAGCTTAGAGGCCGGGGGGCAGTACGAGCAGTACTTC	CASSLEAGGQYEQYF
TRBV7-2	TRBD2	15	TRBJ2-2	many	TGTGCCAGCAGCTTAAAGCGGGGGGGAACCGGGGAGCTGTTTTTT	CASSLKRGGTGELFF
TRBV20-1	-	14	TRBJ1-2	-	TGCAGTGCTACCCGGGATCCAGGAAACTATGGCTACACCTTC	CSATRDPGNYGYTF
TRBV27	TRBD2	19	TRBJ2-5	many	TGTGCCAGCAGTTTATATCTGCAGGGACTAGCGGGCTATAGGGAGACCCAGTACTTC	CASSLYLQGLAGYRETQYF
TRBV2	-	12	TRBJ2-7	few	TGTGCCAGCAGTGAGTATACCTACGAGCAGTACTTC	CASSEYTYEQYF
TRBV19	-	15	TRBJ1-1	many	TGTGCCAGTAGTATCGAACGTGAGGTTCCGGATGAAGCTTTCTTT	CASSIEREVPDEAFF
TRBV7-6	-	13	TRBJ2-5	many	TGTGCCAGCAGCCGACCGTTAGAAGAGACCCAGTACTTC	CASSRPLEETQYF
TRBV11-2	TRBD1	15	TRBJ2-2	many	TGTGCCAGCTCTTATCAGGGGGTTAACACCGGGGAGCTGTTTTTT	CASSYQGVNTGELFF
TRBV7-2	-	14	TRBJ2-3	many	TGTGCCAGCAGCTTAGCGCAGCGAACAGATACGCAGTATTTT	CASSLAQRTDTQYF
TRBV6-6	-	18	TRBJ1-4	-	TGTGCCAGCAGTTACTACATAAGCCATCCCCTTATTAATGAAAAACTGTTTTTT	CASSYYISHPLINEKLFF
TRBV30	-	14	TRBJ1-5	-	TGTGCCTGGAGTGTAACGGGAGGGCATCAGCCCCAGCATTTT	CAWSVTGGHQPQHF
TRBV7-6	TRBD1	13	TRBJ2-7	many	TGTGCCAGCAGTCTTGACAGGGTCCGCGAGCAGTACTTC	CASSLDRVREQYF
TRBV19	-	14	TRBJ1-5	-	TGTGCCAGTAGTATAGGGCTGAGCAATCAGCCCCAGCATTTT	CASSIGLSNQPQHF
TRBV15	TRBD2	18	TRBJ2-5	many	TGTGCCACCAGCACTCGGACTAGCGGGGGGTCCTACCAAGAGACCCAGTACTTC	CATSTRTSGGSYQETQYF
TRBV27	-	15	TRBJ2-2	few	TGTGCCAGCGGTTCTGGCGGATTGGGCACCGGGGAGCTGTTTTTT	CASGSGGLGTGELFF
TRBV19	TRBD2	14	TRBJ2-5	many	TGTGCCACTCAGCGGGGGGTTGTCGGCGAGACCCAGTACTTC	CATQRGVVGETQYF
TRBV11-1	-	17	TRBJ1-1	many	TGTGCCAGCAACCATCCGTCCGGTGGGACAAGAAACACTGAAGCTTTCTTT	CASNHPSGGTRNTEAFF
TRBV28	-	14	TRBJ2-2	many	TGTGCCAGCAATACGAGAGGTTCCACCGGGGAGCTGTTTTTT	CASNTRGSTGELFF
TRBV6-5	TRBD1	14	TRBJ1-2	many	TGTGCCAGCAGTCCCCGGGACAGCGTTTATGGCTACACCTTC	CASSPRDSVYGYTF
TRBV6-1	-	13	TRBJ2-5	many	TGTGCCAGCAGTGATTTGGGTAAACGATTCCAGTACTTC	CASSDLGKRFQYF
TRBV19	TRBD1	15	TRBJ1-5	many	TGTGCCAGTAGACCGGGACAGGGTGGCAATCAGCCCCAGCATTTT	CASRPGQGGNQPQHF
TRBV29-1	-	12	TRBJ2-7	many	TGCAGCGTTGGGGGGGACCTCTACGAGCAGTACTTC	CSVGGDLYEQYF
TRBV2	-	15	TRBJ1-6	-	TGTGCCAGCAGTACCCTGGGGAAAGATAATTCACCCCTCCACTTT	CASSTLGKDNSPLHF
TRBV18	-	15	TRBJ1-1	many	TGTGCCAGCTCTTTAAACGGAGGGACGAACACTGAAGCTTTCTTT	CASSLNGGTNTEAFF
TRBV3-1	-	15	TRBJ2-3	-	TGTGCCAGCAGCCAGACCGCCATGAACCCAGATACGCAGTATTTT	CASSQTAMNPDTQYF
TRBV6-5	-	13	TRBJ1-2	many	TGTGCCAGCAGTTACGACGAAAACTATGGCTACACCTTC	CASSYDENYGYTF